The present T cell receptor (beta chain) was sequenced within a study of cytomegalovirus exposure and HLA in healthy donors. Study results and limitations: Later analysis reportedly placed an Asian-associated ancestry cluster below the approximately 650-donor mean in N-insertions. A later analysis found that most CMV-associated TCR beta chains appeared HLA-restricted. Around 160 TCR beta chains were listed as cytomegalovirus-associated. Most TCR sequences proved rare, with some public TCRs found in many donors.

Turning to this clone: What it binds is not known.

PCR employed 60 Vbeta and 13 Jbeta primers. Clones were read by immunoSEQ multiplex PCR, and TCRdb kept only the in-frame ones, dropping some. The top ten clones hold 0.65% to 0.75% of a sample with 160,000 or so clones, 70% to 85% of them seen once. CDR1 and CDR2 from the germline V gene are SGHRS and YFSETQ. Trimming took off 1 base at V and 5 bases at J, with 14 bases between the two ends. The CDR3 contains 15 residues. The sequenced sample was PBMCs. The clonotype comes from a woman aged 40 to 50 in good health and CMV-seronegative. This chain joins TRBV5-1 and TRBJ2-3; TRBD2 is a possible D gene (5 bases). The chain's CDR3 is CASSLTPLGLDTQYF. In DNA form, the CDR3 reads TGCGCCAGCAGCTTGACGCCCCTCGGACTAGATACGCAGTATTTT.